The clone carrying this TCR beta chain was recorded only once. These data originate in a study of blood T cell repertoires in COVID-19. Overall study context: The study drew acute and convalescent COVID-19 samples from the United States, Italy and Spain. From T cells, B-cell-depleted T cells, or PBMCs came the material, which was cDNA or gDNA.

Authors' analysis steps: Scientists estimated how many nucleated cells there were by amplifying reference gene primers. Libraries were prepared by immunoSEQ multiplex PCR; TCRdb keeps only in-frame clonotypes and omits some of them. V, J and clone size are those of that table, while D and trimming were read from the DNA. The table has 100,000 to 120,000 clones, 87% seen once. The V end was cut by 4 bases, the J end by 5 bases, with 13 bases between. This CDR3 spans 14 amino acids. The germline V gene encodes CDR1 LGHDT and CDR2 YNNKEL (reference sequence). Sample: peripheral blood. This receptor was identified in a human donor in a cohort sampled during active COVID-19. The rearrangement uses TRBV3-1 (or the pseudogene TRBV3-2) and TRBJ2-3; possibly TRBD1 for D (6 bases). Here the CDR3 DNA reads TGTGCCAGCAGCCCAGGGGTTTCGGTAGATACGCAGTATTTT. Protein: CASSPGVSVDTQYF.